This entry is about one T cell receptor beta chain. Its antigen is currently not known. Base qualities are not provided; no much larger clone lies one nucleotide away. Library generation was performed with the immunoSEQ multiplex PCR assay. The multiplex PCR relied on a mix of 60 forward primers for TCR Vbeta segments and 13 reverse primers for TCR Jbeta segments. Amplification of the CDR3 region of rearranged TCR beta genes was performed with a multiplex PCR assay on genomic DNA. The Illumina HiSeq System was used to sequence the amplified TCR beta libraries as 87-base-pair reads. In the authors' own workflow: A later analysis counted approximately 76 million unique TCR beta chains across the 650 to 800 repertoires, and 10 million to 12 million of these chains were shared by at least two donors. To remove PCR and sequencing errors, raw reads were error-corrected and collapsed into unique sequences using a nearest-neighbor algorithm that merged closely related sequences. CDR3 sequences were aligned to IMGT reference sequences to assign V, D and J gene segments. For a sequence to be retained, a match of at least six nucleotides to both a V gene segment and a J gene segment was required. A rearrangement counted as productive if the CDR3 had no stop codons and remained in frame with V and J, and every other rearrangement counted as non-productive. Following IMGT convention, CDR3 was defined as the stretch from the second conserved V-encoded cysteine up to the conserved J-encoded phenylalanine. In an earlier analysis of approximately 500 of the donors, sequences lacking an unambiguous match to a single V gene segment were excluded. In an earlier analysis of approximately 590 of the donors, V segments were called functional above 56.7% productive rearrangements and were called segregating when the between-donor standard deviation exceeded 5%. A statistical classification framework was built for diagnosing cytomegalovirus status from the catalog of TCR beta chain sequences. A later analysis assigned V and J genes by comparing TCR nucleotide sequences with IMGT/GENE-DB human TR gene sequences. In a later analysis, CDR3 sequences and most-parsimonious VDJ recombination scenarios were assigned using the TCRdist pipeline. A later analysis defined each TCR beta chain by its CDR3 amino acid sequence plus V-gene family, and excluded reads lacking a unique V-gene family. To address suspected cross-contamination and a sequencing artifact, a later analysis removed around 590 highly shared, low-generation-probability nucleotide sequences. In a later analysis, a clonal expansion index was calculated for each public chain from normalized within-repertoire ranks of inferred template counts. Generation probabilities in a later analysis came from a VDJ recombination model fitted to out-of-frame rearrangements, and those results were checked against IGoR. A later analysis scored TCR-TCR, TCR-HLA and TCR-CMV co-occurrence with hypergeometric tests, applying a repertoire-size bias correction to TCR pairs. In a later analysis, false discovery rates were estimated by permuting HLA or CMV assignments 20 times. In a later analysis, co-occurring TCRs were grouped with DBSCAN, and TCRdist sequence similarity was added when clustering was performed within HLA-allele-positive subsets. For co-occurrence clustering, repertoires with fewer than 30,000 or more than 120,000 public chains were excluded, along with five repertoires with anomalous nucleotide sharing. Not all clones reach the TCRdb copy of this immuneACCESS table, which keeps in-frame sequences only. Checked studies attribute under half of the gap to unresolved V genes and leave the rest unexplained. The D gene and trimming were derived from the DNA, and the V and J assignments and clone size from that table. This sample lists about 150,000 clones; about 64% were detected once. The biggest ten clones account for approximately 4.3% of the sample.

The cohort was made up of 650 to 700 healthy bone marrow donors. At the time of sampling, every cohort member was nominally healthy, though immune exposures that went unrecorded were likely present. The donor was CMV seronegative and was included in the group of 352 seronegative cohort members. A peripheral blood sample was provided by each donor, and peripheral blood mononuclear cells were used for TCR beta sequencing. The Qiagen DNeasy Blood Extraction Kit was used to extract genomic DNA from the blood cell samples. This sample was included in a study of cytomegalovirus exposure and HLA in healthy donors (TCRdb year 2017). With regard to the full study: According to an earlier analysis of around 600 of the donors, some 180 million T cells yielded roughly 100 million unique TCR beta sequences and 276 Gb of sequence data. To study patterns of TCR occurrence, a later analysis re-analyzed previously published TCR beta repertoires from around 700 donors and added high-resolution HLA genotyping. The number of donors typed differed by locus, with 629-630 for A, B, C, DRB1 and DQB1, roughly 520 for DQA1, 600 to 610 for DPA1, and 472 for DPB1. An earlier analysis of 587 of the donors used high-throughput TCR beta sequencing to judge whether each TCR beta V gene segment behaved as functional or pseudogenic. Using immunosequencing, the study profiled T cell repertoires from fewer than 850 subjects and related those repertoires to cytomegalovirus serostatus. Because of strong linkage in the cohort, roughly five DR-DQ haplotypes were treated as single units for association and clustering. Approximately 330 gigabases of sequencing data and 70 million to 100 million unique TCR sequences made up an early release that covered 640 HLA-typed donors. The later analysis used no new phenotypic data to find candidate immune exposures, relying instead on TCR beta sequences and their occurrence across donors. Alongside the repertoire data, information on donor age, sex, ethnicity and CMV serostatus was compiled. HLA typing included class I and class II loci at four-digit resolution. Of the approximately 400 genotyped donors, less than 90% were placed in the genetic ancestry cluster associated with self-reported Caucasian donors. A later genetic analysis took genome-wide SNP genotypes for about 55% of the 666 donors and used that subset as a discovery cohort. The study aimed to test whether cataloging public T cell receptors could reveal signatures of past pathogen exposure. All discovery cohort repertoires had been generated on a single sequencing platform. Along with the approximately 700-subject first cohort, a separate validation cohort of over 90 different subjects was used. Across some 400 genotyped donors of the cohort, an average of about 240,000 unique TCR beta nucleotide sequences per donor were sequenced, and 15% to 20% of those sequences were non-productive. To predict cytomegalovirus infection status, the study brought together high-throughput TCR immunosequencing, statistical association of individual TCRs with disease status, and machine learning.

Overall results and qualifications from the work: The only immune exposure information available for the cohort was CMV serostatus. A further reported finding was that TCR beta sequences accurately predicted the HLA-A and HLA-B alleles for most subjects in the first cohort. Compared with the 666-donor mean, donors in an Asian-associated ancestry cluster had fewer N-insertions in productive TCRs, according to a later genetic analysis. Compared with equally common non-associated chains, HLA-associated TCR beta chains in a later analysis were more clonally expanded and had lower generation probabilities. Several of the top co-occurrence clusters appeared to be linked to parvovirus B19, influenza, CMV and Epstein-Barr virus, according to a later analysis. In a later analysis, TCR association rates were found to vary across HLA loci, with the most associated TCRs seen for DRB1 alleles and the fewest for HLA-C alleles. An earlier analysis of approximately 600 of the donors showed that most TCR beta V segments appeared in productive rearrangements either about 90% or about 30% of the time, which broadly matched IMGT annotations. In the study, about 150 TCR beta chains were listed as associated with cytomegalovirus. Some IMGT-functional V segments, including TRBV6-2 and TRBV6-3, could not be distinguished by the 87-base-pair reads and were therefore excluded. Correlated functional status among segregating V segments might reflect linkage disequilibrium, but an unknown experimental factor could not be ruled out. A later analysis found that most CMV-associated TCR beta chains appeared HLA-restricted, with HLA associations seemingly driven largely by CMV exposure. Because counts were too low, 15 to 20 rarely observed V segments, including chromosome 9 orphons, were left out of the earlier analysis of a few hundred of the donors. In a later analysis, around 15,000 TCR beta sequences were associated with specific HLA alleles at a false discovery rate of 0.05. Roughly uniform sequencing depth across donors was assumed in presence/absence analyses, although this assumption may not hold. A later genetic analysis associated a missense DCLRE1C variant with V-gene and J-gene trimming of TCR beta chains, and an independent cohort replicated the association. This cohort had only TCR beta chains sequenced, and the lack of alpha or paired-chain data limited which features could be detected. Across donors, most TCR sequences were observed very rarely, whereas some public TCRs were present in many individuals. A few of the identified cytomegalovirus-associated TCR beta chains were confirmed in vitro to be specific for cytomegalovirus antigens. Because HLA typing was unavailable for some donors at each locus, only the typed subset was used in association tests. According to the authors, the approach could potentially be generalized to other disease states and immunological phenotypes. A cluster of highly shared sequence variants was judged likely to be a technical artifact of the sequencing pipeline. When HLA alleles, especially DR and DQ, strongly co-occurred, attributing TCR associations to individual alleles was difficult. In both the original and validation cohorts, the classifier was reported to diagnose cytomegalovirus status with high specificity and sensitivity.

As encoded in the germline V gene, CDR1 is SGHRS while CDR2 is YFSETQ. V is cut by 0 bases and J by 2 bases, and the space between the germline ends is 11 bases. Measured from the cysteine to the phenylalanine, the CDR3 is 15 residues long. Only CDR3 DNA remains: 45 bases, in frame from the first base. This chain is built from TRBV5-1 and TRBJ2-5; tentative D gene TRBD2, with 5 bases matching. The sequence was obtained from a man aged 60 to 69 in good health and CMV-seronegative. The sequenced sample was PBMCs. At the DNA level, the sequence is TGCGCCAGCAGCTTGGAGGACTCAGAACAAGAGACCCAGTACTTC. Translated, it gives CASSLEDSEQETQYF.